The clone carrying this T cell receptor (beta chain) was recorded at least ten times. MiXCR, applied by TCRdb to the 5' RACE reads, yields one record per CDR3 protein. Seen here are 25,000 to 35,000 distinct CDR3 sequences, more than 9% observed once, and the top ten hold around 27%. Time point in this sample: blood at routine non-recurrence follow-up after resection. These data belong to a study of spatial heterogeneity in lung cancer. Germline V CDR1 and CDR2: SQVTM, ANQGSEA. Trimming removed 4 bases from V and 2 bases from J, with 12 bases in between. CDR3 length equals 13 residues. The specimen comprised PBMCs, sampled at follow-up. This TCR derives from a female donor with early-stage non-small cell lung cancer. The chain couples TRBV29-1 to TRBJ2-7; D is unresolved. The CDR3 is CSVGRVGPYEQYF. The CDR3 region has the DNA TGCAGCGTTGGGCGAGTGGGTCCCTACGAGCAGTACTTC.